What follows is one TCR beta chain and its context. What it recognizes is unknown. This specimen belongs to a study of Ad26.COV2.S vaccination and SARS-CoV-2 variants. As for the study in general: Ad26.COV2.S shots went into the muscle once or twice, 56 days apart.

General study results and limits: Total responses of T cells may have been underestimated by the analyses of TCR breadth and depth.

The treatment is: 19 received Ad26.COV2.S at low or high dose, single or two shots; several received placebo; per-sample allocation not given. The investigators took samples on day 63 after the first vaccine or placebo injection. This adult donor, from Boston, was 18-55 years old. TCRdb's copy holds only in-frame clones and misses some; the assay was immunoSEQ multiplex PCR. The repertoire includes hundreds of thousands of clones, 88% of them detected once, and 5.5% to 7% sits in the top ten. This specimen consisted of peripheral blood, obtained in a trial of Ad26.COV2.S vaccine versus placebo. The sequence was collected from a person aged 18-60 years who received the Ad26.COV2.S COVID-19 vaccine or a placebo.

The CDR3 DNA is TGTGCCAGCAGCTTATGGTCTCATTCGGGGAATGAGCAGTTCTTC. This gives the protein CASSLWSHSGNEQFF. The V and J genes are TRBV7-2 and TRBJ2-1; maybe TRBD2 (5 bases). With 2 bases removed from V and 7 bases from J, the gap between germline ends came to 15 bases. This CDR3 has 15 residues. CDR1 and CDR2 (germline): SGHTA, FQGNSA.